A single sample gave rise to the 9 T cell receptor beta chains below, sequenced in a study of neoadjuvant nivolumab and ipilimumab in lung cancer. Sequenced by immunoSEQ multiplex PCR; TCRdb stores in-frame clones only, minus some. The table has 40,000 to 60,000 clones, 75% to 90% seen once; the top ten hold approximately 3.7%. This specimen was blood, taken before neoadjuvant nivolumab, alone or with ipilimumab. These receptors were collected from an adult with non-small cell lung cancer. Some clones in this sample may be carry-over from other donors' samples.

The chain employs TRBV20-1 and TRBJ1-3, with no clear D. Per the germline V gene, CDR1 is DFQATT and CDR2 is SNEGSKA (reference sequence). The CDR3 extends over 11 amino acids. V was shortened by 3 bases and J by 2 bases, with 2 bases between the two germline ends. Here the CDR3 reads CSASPGNTIYF. For the CDR3, the DNA is TGCAGTGCTAGTCCTGGAAACACCATATATTTT.

The chain uses TRBV7-2 and TRBJ2-7; no firm D call. CDR1 is SGHTA, CDR2 FQGNSA, per germline. Trimming stripped 5 bases from V and 4 bases from J, with 9 bases between. CDR3 size: 12 residues. For the CDR3, the DNA is TGTGCCAGCAGCCCAGACCGTTACGAGCAGTACTTC. The encoded protein is CASSPDRYEQYF. Full variable domain (missing parts from reference TRBV7-2 and TRBJ2-7): GAGVSQSPSNKVTEKGKDVELRCDPISGHTALYWYRQSLGQGLEFLIYFQGNSAPDKSGLPSDRFSAERTGGSVSTLTIQRTQQEDSAVYLCASSPDRYEQYFGPGTRLTVT.

The V call is TRBV6-1, the J call TRBJ2-7; TRBD1 aligns across 7 bases. The germline gives CDR1 MNHNS, CDR2 SASEGT. J was trimmed by 3 bases and V by 10 bases; bases with no gene match: 9. There are 13 residues in the CDR3. CDR3 in amino acids: CATQTGSNYEQYF. For the CDR3, the DNA is TGTGCCACCCAGACAGGGAGTAACTACGAGCAGTACTTC.

The CDR3 is CASREGHYEQYF. The CDR3 region has the DNA TGCGCCAGCAGGGAGGGCCACTACGAGCAGTACTTC. The genes are TRBV5-1 and TRBJ2-7; possibly TRBD2 for D (6 bases). Trimming shortened V by 5 bases and J by 3 bases, and 9 bases separated the two germline ends. The CDR3 runs 12 residues. Germline V gene data show CDR1 as SGHRS and CDR2 as YFSETQ.

The chain recombines TRBV5-5 with TRBJ2-7; D gene ambiguous. V was trimmed by 2 bases and J by 6 bases, leaving 9 bases between them. CDR1 is SGHKS, CDR2 YYEKEE, per germline (reference sequence). This CDR3 contains 12 residues. CDR3 coding DNA: TGTGCCAGCAGCTTTAGTGGCTCCGAGCAGTACTTC. Protein sequence: CASSFSGSEQYF. The whole variable domain, filled in from reference TRBV5-5 and TRBJ2-7, reads DAGVTQSPTHLIKTRGQQVTLRCSPISGHKSVSWYQQVLGQGPQFIFQYYEKEERGRGNFPDRFSARQFPNYSSELNVNALLLGDSALYLCASSFSGSEQYFGPGTRLTVT.

The chain recombines TRBV5-6 with TRBJ1-2; possibly TRBD1 for D (5 bases). V dropped 8 bases and J dropped 4 bases, with 12 bases sitting between them. The CDR3 is 12 residues long. The germline V gene encodes CDR1 SGHDT and CDR2 YYEEEE. CDR3 loop: CASARRGYGYTF. In DNA, the CDR3 is TGTGCCAGTGCGCGGAGGGGCTATGGCTACACCTTC.

The chain has TRBV5-5 and TRBJ2-7; D ambiguous. The CDR3 consists of 14 residues. CDR1 and CDR2 from the germline V gene are SGHKS and YYEKEE (reference sequence). The V end lost 1 base, the J end lost 0 bases, and 8 bases lay between the germline ends. This chain's CDR3 is CASSLIDNSYEQYF. For the CDR3, the DNA is TGTGCCAGCAGCTTGATAGACAACTCCTACGAGCAGTACTTC.

The CDR3 is CASSRSSGGSTDTQYF. The CDR3 DNA reads as TGCGCCAGCAGCCGCTCTAGCGGGGGTAGCACAGATACGCAGTATTTT. The chain uses TRBV4-1 and TRBJ2-3; 10 bases are a match to TRBD2. The CDR3 contains 16 residues. After removal of 4 bases from V and 0 bases from J, the junction contained 4 bases not matched to a gene. The germline V gene has CDR1 MGHRA and CDR2 YSYEKL.

The chain carries TRBV5-1 and TRBJ2-1; tentative D call: TRBD1 (7 bases). Trimming left V 0 bases short and J 6 bases short, with 10 bases between. CDR3 length: 14 amino acids. The V gene's germline CDR1 is SGHRS and CDR2 YFSETQ. The CDR3 sequence is CASSLGQGGNEQFF. CDR3 nucleotides: TGCGCCAGCAGCTTGGGGCAGGGGGGCAATGAGCAGTTCTTC.